The subject of this entry is one TCR beta chain. The target antigen is unknown. Trimming took 3 bases from V and 6 from J, leaving 13 bases between them. Germline V gives CDR1 SNHLY, CDR2 FYNNEI. This CDR3 spans 14 amino acids. This specimen comes from a study of cytomegalovirus exposure and HLA in healthy donors. Study information: The platform used for the 120 validation repertoires matched that of the approximately 710 first-cohort repertoires, a later analysis reported. Overall study results and limits: It was confirmed in vitro that a few of the CMV-associated chains were specific for CMV antigens. Later, an analysis found that TCR clusters from the first cohort tended to co-occur in the 120 or so validation repertoires.

Only in-frame clones appear in the TCRdb table, and some are missing; sequencing was by immunoSEQ multiplex PCR. The sample holds about 110,000 clones, around 89% seen once. Separate from the approximately 700-subject first cohort was the approximately 120-subject validation cohort, to which the donors belonged. Source material: PBMCs. The chain has TRBV2 and TRBJ2-3; D is undetermined. The sequence came from a woman in her twenties or thirties in good health and CMV-seropositive. The CDR3 bases are TGTGCCAGCAGTGACAGAACTGCGGCGGATACGCAGTATTTT. Protein sequence: CASSDRTAADTQYF.